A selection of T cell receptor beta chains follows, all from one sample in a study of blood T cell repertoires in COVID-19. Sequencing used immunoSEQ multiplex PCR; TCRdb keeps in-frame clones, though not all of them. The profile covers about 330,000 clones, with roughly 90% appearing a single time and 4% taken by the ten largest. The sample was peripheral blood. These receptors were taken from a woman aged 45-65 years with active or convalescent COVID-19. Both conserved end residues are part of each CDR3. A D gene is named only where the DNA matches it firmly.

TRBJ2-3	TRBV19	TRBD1	CASSRQGADTQYF	TGTGCCAGTAGCAGACAGGGAGCAGATACGCAGTATTTT
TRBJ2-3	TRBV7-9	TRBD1	CASSFRTGRDTQYF	TGTGCCAGCAGCTTCCGGACAGGGAGGGATACGCAGTATTTT
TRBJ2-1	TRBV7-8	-	CASSLGRGTYNEQFF	TGTGCCAGCAGCTTAGGACGAGGGACCTACAATGAGCAGTTCTTC
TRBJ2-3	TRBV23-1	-	CASSQFEETDTQYF	TGCGCCAGCAGTCAATTTGAGGAGACAGATACGCAGTATTTT
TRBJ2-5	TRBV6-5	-	CASSLDRFIQYF	TGTGCCAGCAGTTTAGACAGGTTCATCCAGTACTTC
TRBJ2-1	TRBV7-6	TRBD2	CASSLAPRGGGVNEQFF	TGTGCCAGCAGCTTAGCCCCCAGGGGCGGGGGGGTCAATGAGCAGTTCTTC
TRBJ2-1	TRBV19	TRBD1	CASRPGGSYNEQFF	TGTGCCAGTAGGCCAGGGGGTTCCTACAATGAGCAGTTCTTC
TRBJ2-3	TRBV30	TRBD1	CAWGDRGRSGTQYF	TGTGCCTGGGGGGACAGGGGGCGGTCGGGTACGCAGTATTTT
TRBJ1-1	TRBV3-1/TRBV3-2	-	CASSFYLANTEAFF	TGTGCCAGCAGCTTCTACCTAGCGAACACTGAAGCTTTCTTT
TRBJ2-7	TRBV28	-	CASSLPRDTYEQYF	TGTGCCAGCAGTTTGCCCAGGGATACCTACGAGCAGTACTTC
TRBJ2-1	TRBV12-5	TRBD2	CASGPSGGSSEQFF	TGTGCTAGTGGTCCATCGGGAGGGTCCAGTGAGCAGTTCTTC
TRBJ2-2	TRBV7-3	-	CASSSGTSNTGELFF	TGTGCCAGCAGCTCCGGGACTTCGAACACCGGGGAGCTGTTTTTT
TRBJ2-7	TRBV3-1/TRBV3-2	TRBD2	CASRKGLVSDEQYF	TGTGCCAGCAGGAAGGGACTAGTCTCTGACGAGCAGTACTTC
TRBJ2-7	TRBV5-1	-	CASSLDTRPANEQYF	TGCGCCAGCAGCTTAGATACCAGGCCGGCGAACGAGCAGTACTTC